Listed here is a single T cell receptor (beta chain). TCRdb re-called the RT-PCR reads with MiXCR, one entry per CDR3 protein. The table shows approximately 500,000 distinct CDR3 sequences, with roughly 25% occurring only once. Trimming cost V 1 base and J 4 bases, with 17 bases left between them. CDR3 length: 17 amino acids. From germline, CDR1 is LGHNA and CDR2 YNFKEQ. The record originates from a study of response to subunit inactivated influenza vaccine. This sample was also put to use in a study of T cells expressing NK-cell markers. Turning to that study: The authors made TCR beta cDNA libraries by 5'RACE template switching. This switching added a universal primer site and UMIs. It remained uncertain whether the expanded NKG2C+ T cell clones were specific for HCMV antigens.

The V gene is TRBV4-2, the J gene TRBJ1-5; D uncertain. The material sequenced was CD4+ T cells sorted from PBMCs, taken approximately 12 days after vaccination. This TCR derives from a man aged 50 to 60 who received an inactivated influenza vaccine. CDR3 region: CASSQAQQGFPNQPQHF. In nucleotides, the CDR3 is TGTGCCAGCAGCCAAGCCCAACAAGGGTTTCCAAATCAGCCCCAGCATTTT.